Following are 19 T cell receptor beta chains from one sample sequenced in a study of blood T cell repertoires in COVID-19. Sequencing was performed with immunoSEQ multiplex PCR; in TCRdb, only in-frame clones are kept and a portion is missing. The data hold some 350,000 clones, with 70% to 90% observed a single time. Sequenced material: peripheral blood. The receptors come from a human donor in a cohort sampled during active COVID-19.

V and J are TRBV4-1 and TRBJ2-2; D is possibly TRBD1 (5 bases). V lost 4 bases and J 5 bases, leaving 20 bases between the germline ends. This CDR3 comprises 17 residues. The germline V gene encodes CDR1 MGHRA and CDR2 YSYEKL. The CDR3 protein is CASSPGNWGSSTGELFF. CDR3 nucleotide sequence: TGCGCCAGCAGCCCAGGGAATTGGGGAAGCTCTACCGGGGAGCTGTTTTTT.

The CDR3 region is CASSFSQGLFYGYTF. The CDR3 DNA reads as TGTGCCAGCAGTTTCAGCCAGGGGCTATTCTATGGCTACACCTTC. The gene calls are TRBV28 and TRBJ1-2, with D possibly being TRBD1 (6 bases). V was cut by 3 bases and J by 4 bases, with 15 bases left in between. Germline V gene sequence: CDR1 MDHEN, CDR2 SYDVKM. This CDR3 is 15 amino acids long.

The table lists this clone with a count of one. The genes are TRBV9 and TRBJ2-3, with 7 bases fitting TRBD2. Germline lookup yields CDR1 SGDLS and CDR2 YYNGEE. J was trimmed by 6 bases and V by 4 bases; bases with no gene match: 11. This CDR3 spans 15 amino acids. The DNA for the CDR3 is TGTGCCAGCAGCCCCAAGGGACTACGTCATGATACGCAGTATTTT. Translating gives CASSPKGLRHDTQYF.

In the case of this clone: Sequence at one end of the junction differs from germline and may be a read error. The chain combines TRBV20-1 with TRBJ1-2; 7 nucleotides match TRBD1. Per germline, CDR1 DFQATT and CDR2 SNEGSKA (reference sequence). The CDR3 has 11 amino acids. The CDR3 nucleotides read TGCAGTGCTTCAAGGGGGCGCGTTCGGGCCTTC. Its translation is CSASRGRVRAF.

The genes are TRBV4-2 and TRBJ2-5; no reliable D call. CDR3 length: 13 amino acids. Germline values: CDR1 LGHNA, CDR2 YNFKEQ. Trimming cost V 1 base and J 2 bases, with 5 bases left between them. DNA for the CDR3: TGTGCCAGCAGCCAAGCTTCGCAAGAGACCCAGTACTTC. This sequence encodes CASSQASQETQYF.

This chain links TRBV30 with TRBJ1-4, with unresolved D. CDR3 size: 11 residues. Germline assignment: CDR1 GTSNPN and CDR2 SVGIG (reference sequence). DNA for the CDR3: TGTGGCGGCCTTTCTAATGAAAAACTGTTTTTT. Translation: CGGLSNEKLFF.

J is TRBJ2-3 and V is TRBV6-4; D possibly corresponds to TRBD2 (5 bases). CDR3 length: 14 amino acids. V was trimmed by 3 bases and J by 2 bases, leaving 9 bases between them. Germline V gives CDR1 MRHNA, CDR2 SNTAGT. CDR3 sequence reads: CASSDGGNTDTQYF. CDR3 in DNA: TGTGCCAGCAGTGATGGAGGAAACACAGATACGCAGTATTTT.

The chain combines TRBV4-1 with TRBJ1-5; tentative D call: TRBD1 (5 bases). This CDR3 contains 16 residues. CDR1 is MGHRA and CDR2 is YSYEKL in the germline V gene. Trimming removed 1 base at V and 4 bases at J, with 14 bases between. The CDR3 protein is CASSQGGTGLNQPQHF. In nucleotides, the CDR3 is TGCGCCAGCAGCCAAGGGGGTACAGGATTAAATCAGCCCCAGCATTTT.

The chain couples TRBV11-2 to TRBJ1-2, with D possibly being TRBD1 (5 bases). Trimming removed 1 base at V and 4 bases at J, with 13 bases between. From germline, CDR1 is SGHAT and CDR2 FQNNGV. This CDR3 is built from 15 residues. The CDR3 DNA is TGTGCCAGCAGCTTAGCCCCAGACAGACCCTATGGCTACACCTTC. It translates to CASSLAPDRPYGYTF.

This chain uses TRBV11-2 with TRBJ2-5; TRBD2 aligns across 7 bases. The length of the CDR3 is 16 residues. V gave up 5 bases and J gave up 5 bases; unmatched junction bases: 14. Germline V gene lookup returns CDR1 SGHAT and CDR2 FQNNGV. This CDR3 is CASSPGLSSGKETQYF. CDR3 DNA sequence: TGTGCCAGCAGCCCTGGGTTATCTAGCGGAAAGGAGACCCAGTACTTC.

V gene TRBV25-1 combines with J gene TRBJ2-7; a weak D match, TRBD1 (6 bases). V gave up 2 bases and J gave up 3 bases, with 11 bases separating them. CDR1 is MGHDK, CDR2 SYGVNS, per germline. The CDR3 spans 14 residues. CDR3 DNA: TGTGCCAGCAGTGAAGGGACACCCGTCTACGAGCAGTACTTC. Its translation: CASSEGTPVYEQYF.

This chain connects TRBV19 to TRBJ2-2, with D possibly TRBD2 on 5 matching bases. The germline V gene encodes CDR1 LNHDA and CDR2 SQIVND (reference sequence). The CDR3 runs 14 residues. Deletions cut 3 bases from V and 4 bases from J, with 9 bases between. The CDR3 is CASSIARVTGELFF. The CDR3 DNA sequence: TGTGCCAGTAGTATCGCGAGGGTCACCGGGGAGCTGTTTTTT.

V usage is TRBV5-1 and J usage is TRBJ2-7, with 12 bases that match TRBD2. The trim removed 3 bases at V and 7 bases at J, leaving 5 bases unmatched. This CDR3 has 14 residues. Germline V CDR1 and CDR2: SGHRS, YFSETQ. CDR3 bases: TGCGCCAGCAGCTCGACTAGCGGGAGTAAAGAGCAGTACTTC. It codes for CASSSTSGSKEQYF.

The genes are TRBV11-2 and TRBJ2-1; D unclear. Germline lookup yields CDR1 SGHAT and CDR2 FQNNGV. V lost 7 bases and J 0 bases, leaving 7 bases between the germline ends. CDR3 length equals 13 residues. CDR3 DNA sequence: TGTGCCAGCACCGGTAGCTCCTACAATGAGCAGTTCTTC. Protein: CASTGSSYNEQFF.

This chain connects TRBV19 to TRBJ1-2; maybe TRBD1 (5 bases). The CDR3 runs 15 residues. Per the germline V gene, CDR1 is LNHDA and CDR2 is SQIVND (reference sequence). V gave up 4 bases and J gave up 5 bases, with 17 bases separating them. CDR3 in amino acids: CASSTLPPDTYGYTF. Written as DNA, the CDR3 is TGTGCCAGTAGTACGCTACCTCCGGACACTTATGGCTACACCTTC.

This clone appeared many times. The chain employs TRBV5-4 and TRBJ1-3; maybe TRBD1 (5 bases). V was cut by 1 base and J by 8 bases, with 16 bases left in between. Per germline, CDR1 SGHNT and CDR2 YYREEE (reference sequence). This CDR3 has 15 amino acids. The CDR3 sequence is CASSLYQGMEDTIYF. DNA for the CDR3: TGTGCCAGCAGCTTGTATCAGGGTATGGAAGACACCATATATTTT.

This clone was observed a single time. The identical CDR3 is also encoded by other nucleotide sequences in the sample. The chain recombines TRBV18 with TRBJ2-3, with TRBD2 as a possible D gene (6 bases). V dropped 3 bases and J dropped 3 bases, with 7 bases sitting between them. Germline values: CDR1 KGHSH, CDR2 LQKENI. The CDR3 is 13 amino acids. CDR3 DNA sequence: TGTGCCAGCTCACCGGGAGGTACAGATACGCAGTATTTT. This gives the protein CASSPGGTDTQYF.

The rearrangement joins TRBV5-1 to TRBJ2-1; D is ambiguous. Germline V gene lookup returns CDR1 SGHRS and CDR2 YFSETQ. The V end lost 1 base, the J end lost 1 base, and 12 bases lay between the germline ends. The CDR3 extends over 16 amino acids. CDR3 sequence: CASSLTPSPSYNEQFF. The CDR3 DNA reads as TGCGCCAGCAGCTTGACCCCGAGCCCTTCCTACAATGAGCAGTTCTTC. The variable domain in full, with the rest retrieved from reference TRBV5-1 and TRBJ2-1, is KAGVTQTPRYLIKTRGQQVTLSCSPISGHRSVSWYQQTPGQGLQFLFEYFSETQRNKGNFPGRFSGRQFSNSRSEMNVSTLELGDSALYLCASSLTPSPSYNEQFFGPGTRLTVL.

The chain links TRBV19 to TRBJ1-5; TRBD1 matches at 9 bases. The trim removed 7 bases at V and 7 bases at J, leaving 11 bases unmatched. Germline V gene sequence: CDR1 LNHDA, CDR2 SQIVND (reference sequence). The CDR3 loop spans 15 amino acids. In DNA form, the CDR3 reads TGTGCCAGTACCTTTACAGGGGGCGATAGGCAGCCCCAGCATTTT. Amino acids: CASTFTGGDRQPQHF.